This record covers a single TCR beta chain. Its antigen is as yet unknown. The read ends 3 residues early relative to the CDR3; the germline J gene fills the gap. CDR3 length: 16 amino acids. Germline V gives CDR1 LNHDA, CDR2 SQIVND (reference sequence). Trimming shortened V by 1 base and J by 4 bases, and 13 bases separated the two germline ends. The sample is drawn from a study of T cell clonality in common variable immunodeficiency. Findings and caveats of the study: Fewer TCRbeta clones were shared among CVID subjects than controls. Fewer deletions and N-nucleotide insertions were reportedly seen in common variable immunodeficiency TCR beta sequences.

Replacement immunoglobulin had been given to every CVID subject for at least one year. The protocol was immunoSEQ multiplex PCR, while the TCRdb copy is restricted to in-frame clones and leaves out a portion. Observed in the sample are around 21,000 clones, none of them singletons. Sequencing was performed on peripheral blood mononuclear cells. The V and J genes are TRBV19 and TRBJ2-2; D is possibly TRBD2 (6 bases). The source of this sequence is a human donor with common variable immunodeficiency. The CDR3 sequence: CASSIASTSPTGELFF. CDR3 bases read: TGTGCCAGTAGTATAGCCTCCACTAGCCCCACCGGGGAG.